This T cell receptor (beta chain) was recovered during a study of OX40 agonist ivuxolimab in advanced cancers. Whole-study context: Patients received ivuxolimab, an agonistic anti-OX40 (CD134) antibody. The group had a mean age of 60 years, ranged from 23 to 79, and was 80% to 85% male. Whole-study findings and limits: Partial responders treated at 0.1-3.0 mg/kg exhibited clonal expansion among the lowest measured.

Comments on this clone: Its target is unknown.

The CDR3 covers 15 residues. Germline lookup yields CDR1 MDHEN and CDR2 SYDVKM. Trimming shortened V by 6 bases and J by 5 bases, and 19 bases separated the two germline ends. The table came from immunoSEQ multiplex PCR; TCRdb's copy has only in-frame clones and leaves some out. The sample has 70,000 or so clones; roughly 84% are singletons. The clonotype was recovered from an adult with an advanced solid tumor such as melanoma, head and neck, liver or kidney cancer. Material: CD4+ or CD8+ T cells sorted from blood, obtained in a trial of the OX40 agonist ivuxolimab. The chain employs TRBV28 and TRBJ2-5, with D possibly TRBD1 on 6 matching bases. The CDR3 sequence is CASRYFQGQGETQYF. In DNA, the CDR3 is TGTGCCAGCAGGTACTTTCAGGGACAAGGCGAGACCCAGTACTTC. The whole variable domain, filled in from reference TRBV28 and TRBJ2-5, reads DVKVTQSSRYLVKRTGEKVFLECVQDMDHENMFWYRQDPGLGLRLIYFSYDVKMKEKGDIPEGYSVSREKKERFSLILESASTNQTSMYLCASRYFQGQGETQYFGPGTRLLVL.